The present entry profiles one T cell receptor (beta chain) with its context. Its target is not known. The data were obtained in a study of identical twins. Germline V gene data show CDR1 as SEHNR and CDR2 as FQNEAQ (reference sequence). V shed 5 bases, J shed 5 bases, and the junction held 8 bases outside the gene matches. CDR3 length: 15 residues. MiXCR was run by TCRdb on the 5' RACE reads, yielding one entry per CDR3 protein. Here the sample spans 200,000 to 300,000 distinct CDR3 sequences, about 7% being singletons. The study's findings and limits: Because invariant MAIT and iNKT cells could be present, zero-insertion analyses could be partly confounded. Recombination models fit unrelated individuals' TCR alpha sharing but underestimated twins'.

The same sample was also used in a study of yellow fever vaccine responses in identical twins.

The V call is TRBV7-9, the J call TRBJ2-1, with 8 bases that match TRBD1. Sequenced sample: memory (CD45RO+) T cells sorted from blood. The source is a woman aged 18-29 years in good health. CDR3 protein: CASSRGQGSDNEQFF. The CDR3 nucleotides read TGTGCCAGCAGCAGAGGACAGGGTTCTGACAATGAGCAGTTCTTC.